This TCR beta chain was identified during a study of cytomegalovirus exposure and HLA in healthy donors. V lost 8 bases and J lost 2, with 16 bases in between. Germline CDR1 reads MDHEN; CDR2 reads SYDVKM. The CDR3 contains 15 residues. The PCR was carried out with 60 Vbeta primers and 13 Jbeta primers. Data came from immunoSEQ multiplex PCR; TCRdb stores just in-frame clones and leaves some out. Of about 190,000 clones listed, around 88% are singletons. This TCR was sampled from a man in his forties or fifties in good health and CMV-seropositive. V gene TRBV28 combines with J gene TRBJ1-5; D is perhaps TRBD1 (5 bases). Sequencing was done on a sample of PBMCs. The CDR3 DNA reads TGTGCCAGCCATATCCAGGGTATCGGCAATCAGCCCCAGCATTTT. It encodes CASHIQGIGNQPQHF.